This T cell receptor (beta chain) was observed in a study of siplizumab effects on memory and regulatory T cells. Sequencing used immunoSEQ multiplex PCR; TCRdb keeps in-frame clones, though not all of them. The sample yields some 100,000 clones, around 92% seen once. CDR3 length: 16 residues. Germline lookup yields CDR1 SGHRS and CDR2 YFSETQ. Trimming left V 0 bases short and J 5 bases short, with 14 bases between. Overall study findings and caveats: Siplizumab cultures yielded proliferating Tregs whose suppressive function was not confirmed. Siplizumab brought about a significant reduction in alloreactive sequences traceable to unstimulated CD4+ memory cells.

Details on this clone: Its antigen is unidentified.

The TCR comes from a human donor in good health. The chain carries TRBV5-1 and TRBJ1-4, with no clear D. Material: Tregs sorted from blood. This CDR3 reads CASSLGSSDLNEKLFF. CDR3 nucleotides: TGCGCCAGCAGCTTGGGGTCCTCTGACCTAAATGAAAAACTGTTTTTT.